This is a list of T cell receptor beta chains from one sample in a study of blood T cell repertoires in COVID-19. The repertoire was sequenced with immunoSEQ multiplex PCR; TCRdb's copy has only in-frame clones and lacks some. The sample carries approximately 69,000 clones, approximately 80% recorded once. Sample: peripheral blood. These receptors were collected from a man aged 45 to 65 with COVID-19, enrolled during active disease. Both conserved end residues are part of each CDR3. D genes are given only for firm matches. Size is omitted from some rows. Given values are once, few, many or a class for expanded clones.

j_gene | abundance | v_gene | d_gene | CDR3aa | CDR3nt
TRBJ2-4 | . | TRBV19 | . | CASSPIGQGQWVKNIQYF | TGTGCCAGTAGTCCGATCGGGCAGGGGCAGTGGGTCAAAAACATTCAGTACTTC
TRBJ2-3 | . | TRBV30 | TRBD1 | CAWSRGQGGSPDTQYF | TGTGCCTGGAGCCGCGGACAGGGAGGAAGCCCAGATACGCAGTATTTT
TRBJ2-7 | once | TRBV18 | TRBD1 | CASSPGQGSYEQYF | TGTGCCAGCTCACCAGGACAGGGATCCTACGAGCAGTACTTC
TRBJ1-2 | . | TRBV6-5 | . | CASTQGWANYGYTF | TGTGCCAGCACTCAGGGTTGGGCTAACTATGGCTACACCTTC
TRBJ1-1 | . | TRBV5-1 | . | CASSLVGGDTEAFF | TGCGCCAGCAGCTTGGTCGGGGGTGACACTGAAGCTTTCTTT
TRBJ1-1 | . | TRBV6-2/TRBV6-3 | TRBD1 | CASSYQGGTEAFF | TGTGCCAGCAGTTACCAGGGGGGCACTGAAGCTTTCTTT
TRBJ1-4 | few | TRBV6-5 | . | CASSYSNGNEKLFF | TGTGCCAGCAGTTACTCGAACGGGAATGAAAAACTGTTTTTT
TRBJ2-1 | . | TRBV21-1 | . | CASSKRVERDRTYNEQFF | TGTGCCAGCAGCAAAAGGGTAGAGAGGGACAGGACCTACAATGAGCAGTTCTTC
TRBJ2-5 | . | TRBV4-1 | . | CASSQWRGETQYF | TGCGCCAGCAGCCAATGGCGGGGAGAGACCCAGTACTTC
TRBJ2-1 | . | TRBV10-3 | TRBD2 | CAIRAAGATGNEQFF | TGTGCCATCAGAGCAGCGGGGGCTACAGGCAATGAGCAGTTCTTC
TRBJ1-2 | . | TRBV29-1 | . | CSVHRATYGYTF | TGCAGCGTTCACAGGGCTACCTATGGCTACACCTTC
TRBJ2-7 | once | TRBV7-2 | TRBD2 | CASSPRWVAGGEQYF | TGTGCCAGCAGCCCCCGTTGGGTAGCGGGGGGCGAGCAGTACTTC
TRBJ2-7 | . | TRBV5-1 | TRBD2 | CASSSRRTSGGLSYEQYF | TGCGCCAGCAGCTCCCGCCGGACTAGCGGGGGACTCTCCTACGAGCAGTACTTC
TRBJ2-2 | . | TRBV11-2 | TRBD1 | CASSSPRGRVAGELFF | TGTGCCAGCAGCTCACCCAGGGGGCGGGTTGCCGGGGAGCTGTTTTTT
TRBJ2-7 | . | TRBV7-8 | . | CASQNIGAEQYF | TGTGCCAGCCAGAATATAGGGGCCGAGCAGTACTTC
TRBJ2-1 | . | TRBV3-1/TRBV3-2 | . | CASSQEGGWGLYNEQFF | TGTGCCAGCAGCCAAGAAGGGGGTTGGGGGCTGTACAATGAGCAGTTCTTC